The rows below give T cell receptor beta chains drawn from one sample of a study of OX40 agonist ivuxolimab in advanced cancers. The method was immunoSEQ multiplex PCR; TCRdb's version includes in-frame clones alone and lacks a portion of them. The sample carries 14,000 or so clones, more than 75% recorded once. Here the sequenced sample was CD4+ or CD8+ T cells sorted from blood, taken in a trial of the OX40 agonist ivuxolimab. The receptor set was obtained from an adult with an advanced solid tumor such as melanoma, head and neck, liver or kidney cancer. Each CDR3 is given with its conserved first and last residue. The D gene is left open where the match is weak. The size field is filled for only some rows; it gives once, few, many or a size class.

V gene	D gene	J gene	clone size	CDR3 protein	CDR3 DNA
TRBV6-1	.	TRBJ1-2	.	CAIHLLGGYGYTF	TGTGCCATCCATCTACTTGGGGGCTATGGCTACACCTTC
TRBV19	.	TRBJ2-1	.	CASSIVQGGEQFF	TGTGCCAGTAGTATAGTCCAGGGGGGTGAGCAGTTCTTC
TRBV27	TRBD1	TRBJ1-5	.	CASSDRVTNQPQHF	TGTGCCAGCAGTGACAGGGTGACCAATCAGCCCCAGCATTTT
TRBV2	.	TRBJ2-5	.	CASTASRVVETQYF	TGTGCCAGCACGGCTAGCAGGGTGGTGGAGACCCAGTACTTC
TRBV4-1	.	TRBJ2-1	.	CASSQVDIVSYNEQFF	TGCGCCAGCAGCCAAGTCGATATCGTCTCCTACAATGAGCAGTTCTTC
TRBV11-3	TRBD1	TRBJ1-1	few	CASSKTGPNTEAFF	TGTGCCAGCAGCAAGACAGGGCCGAACACTGAAGCTTTCTTT
TRBV7-2	TRBD1	TRBJ2-5	medium-sized	CASSTTGWNQETQYF	TGTGCCAGCAGCACGACAGGGTGGAATCAAGAGACCCAGTACTTC
TRBV6-1	.	TRBJ1-1	.	CASSEGIKAFF	TGTGCCAGCAGTGAGGGCATAAAAGCTTTCTTT
TRBV11-2	TRBD1	TRBJ1-1	.	CASSLGTGGEGMNTEAFF	TGTGCCAGCAGCTTAGGGACAGGGGGCGAGGGAATGAACACTGAAGCTTTCTTT
TRBV30	.	TRBJ2-1	once	CAWSAPRTGSYNEQFF	TGTGCCTGGAGTGCGCCTCGGACTGGGTCCTACAATGAGCAGTTCTTC
TRBV30	.	TRBJ1-5	few	CAWSVAGSSFNQPQHF	TGTGCCTGGAGTGTAGCGGGCAGCAGCTTTAATCAGCCCCAGCATTTT
TRBV6-5	.	TRBJ2-2	.	CASSSGQTNTGELFF	TGTGCCAGCAGTTCGGGCCAAACGAACACCGGGGAGCTGTTTTTT
TRBV29-1	TRBD2	TRBJ2-1	.	CSVQGGGAYNEQFF	TGCAGCGTTCAGGGCGGGGGGGCCTACAATGAGCAGTTCTTC
TRBV4-2	TRBD2	TRBJ2-1	.	CASSQEWGTRTDEQFF	TGTGCCAGCAGCCAGGAATGGGGGACTAGGACCGATGAGCAGTTCTTC
TRBV7-6	.	TRBJ2-3	.	CASSYRGSTDTQYF	TGTGCCAGCAGCTACCGCGGGAGCACAGATACGCAGTATTTT
TRBV5-1	.	TRBJ1-3	.	CASSLEAGDSGNTIYF	TGCGCCAGCAGCTTGGAGGCAGGGGATTCTGGAAACACCATATATTTT
TRBV2	TRBD2	TRBJ2-3	.	CASSEAPRLAGVAGTDTQYF	TGTGCCAGCAGTGAAGCGCCGAGACTAGCGGGGGTTGCGGGCACAGATACGCAGTATTTT
TRBV4-2	.	TRBJ2-1	.	CASSQDGAIADEQFF	TGTGCCAGCAGCCAAGATGGGGCTATCGCGGATGAGCAGTTCTTC
TRBV11-2	TRBD1	TRBJ2-7	.	CASSPRDRGSYEQYF	TGTGCCAGCAGCCCCCGGGACAGGGGGAGTTACGAGCAGTACTTC
TRBV7-3	.	TRBJ2-3	.	CASSLAGTSTDTQYF	TGTGCCAGCAGCCTCGCGGGGACCTCCACAGATACGCAGTATTTT
TRBV2	TRBD1	TRBJ1-4	few	CASSRPGQSNEKLFF	TGTGCCAGCAGTAGACCGGGACAGTCTAATGAAAAACTGTTTTTT
TRBV6-1	.	TRBJ2-7	.	CASSEIGGPDEQYF	TGTGCCAGCAGTGAGATCGGGGGCCCGGACGAGCAGTACTTC
TRBV7-3	.	TRBJ2-1	once	CASRAPRGTADDEQFF	TGTGCCAGCAGGGCCCCGCGGGGTACGGCAGACGATGAGCAGTTCTTC
TRBV7-3	.	TRBJ2-2	.	CASSSQGYTGELFF	TGTGCCAGCAGCTCACAGGGTTACACCGGGGAGCTGTTTTTT
TRBV25-1	.	TRBJ2-7	.	CASSAAGDSYEQYF	TGTGCCAGCAGTGCGGCAGGGGATTCCTACGAGCAGTACTTC
TRBV6-5	.	TRBJ2-7	.	CASSIKMGIYEQYF	TGTGCCAGCTCCATAAAAATGGGAATCTACGAGCAGTACTTC
TRBV28	TRBD1	TRBJ2-7	.	CASVPGQASYEQYF	TGTGCCAGCGTACCGGGACAGGCATCCTACGAGCAGTACTTC
TRBV28	.	TRBJ1-5	few	CASSLADSVNQPQHF	TGTGCCAGCAGTTTAGCCGACAGCGTCAATCAGCCCCAGCATTTT
TRBV6-1	.	TRBJ2-1	.	CASREGSSYNEQFF	TGTGCCAGCAGAGAGGGAAGCTCCTACAATGAGCAGTTCTTC
TRBV5-4	.	TRBJ1-2	.	CASSAENGVYIYGYTF	TGTGCCAGCAGCGCCGAGAACGGGGTCTATATCTATGGCTACACCTTC
TRBV6-1	.	TRBJ2-3	.	CASSERSTDTQYF	TGTGCCAGCAGTGAACGGAGCACAGATACGCAGTATTTT
TRBV7-8	TRBD1	TRBJ2-7	.	CASSPNAGTASSYEQYF	TGTGCCAGCAGCCCTAACGCTGGGACAGCGAGCTCCTACGAGCAGTACTTC
TRBV27	TRBD1	TRBJ1-6	.	CASSLGQGTTYNSPLHF	TGTGCCAGCAGTTTAGGACAGGGGACCACCTATAATTCACCCCTCCACTTT
TRBV4-1	.	TRBJ1-2	.	CASSQVEREAVYGYTF	TGCGCCAGCAGCCAAGTCGAACGGGAAGCGGTCTATGGCTACACCTTC
TRBV5-4	TRBD2	TRBJ2-4	few	CASSLDGTSGRLAKNIQYF	TGTGCCAGCAGCTTAGATGGGACTAGCGGGAGACTAGCCAAAAACATTCAGTACTTC
TRBV18	.	TRBJ1-5	.	CASSPGGGQPQHF	TGTGCCAGCTCACCTGGGGGGGGCCAGCCCCAGCATTTT
TRBV5-5	.	TRBJ1-2	.	CASSLGTDYGYTF	TGTGCCAGCAGCTTGGGGACGGACTATGGCTACACCTTC
TRBV6-5	.	TRBJ2-5	few	CASGGGPREGKTQYF	TGTGCCAGCGGGGGGGGGCCTCGGGAAGGGAAGACCCAGTACTTC
TRBV25-1	.	TRBJ1-1	.	CASSEIRGEAFF	TGTGCCAGCAGTGAAATTAGGGGTGAAGCTTTCTTT
TRBV7-2	.	TRBJ1-1	.	CASSIPDTTAAFF	TGTGCCAGCAGCATCCCCGACACCACAGCGGCTTTCTTT